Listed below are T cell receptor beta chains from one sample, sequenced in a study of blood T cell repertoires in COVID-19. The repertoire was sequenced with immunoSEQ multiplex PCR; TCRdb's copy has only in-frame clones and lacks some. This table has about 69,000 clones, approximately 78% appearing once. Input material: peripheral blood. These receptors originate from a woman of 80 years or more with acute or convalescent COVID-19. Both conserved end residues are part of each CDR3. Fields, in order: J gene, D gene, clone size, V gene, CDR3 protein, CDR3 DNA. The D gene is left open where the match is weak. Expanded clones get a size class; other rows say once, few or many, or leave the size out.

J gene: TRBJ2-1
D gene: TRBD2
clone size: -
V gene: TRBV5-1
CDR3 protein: CASSLAALAGVDEQFF
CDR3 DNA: TGCGCCAGCAGCTTGGCGGCACTAGCGGGGGTCGATGAGCAGTTCTTC

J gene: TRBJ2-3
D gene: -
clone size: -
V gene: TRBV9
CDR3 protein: CASSVEDYTDTQYF
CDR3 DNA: TGTGCCAGCAGCGTAGAAGACTACACAGATACGCAGTATTTT

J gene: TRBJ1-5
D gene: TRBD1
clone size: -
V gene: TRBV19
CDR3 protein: CASSIITGDRNRQPQHF
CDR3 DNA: TGTGCCAGTAGTATTATTACAGGGGATAGGAATAGGCAGCCCCAGCATTTT

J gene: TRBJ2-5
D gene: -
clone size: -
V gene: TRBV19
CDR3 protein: CASSNLRQGGETQYF
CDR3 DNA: TGTGCCAGTAGTAACTTACGACAGGGAGGAGAGACCCAGTACTTC

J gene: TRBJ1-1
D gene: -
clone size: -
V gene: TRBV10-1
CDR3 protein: CASKDWNTEAFF
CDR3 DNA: TGCGCCAGCAAGGACTGGAACACTGAAGCTTTCTTT

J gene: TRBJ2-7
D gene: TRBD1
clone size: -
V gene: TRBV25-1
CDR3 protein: CASSDQPGQGVF
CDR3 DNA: TGTGCCAGCAGTGATCAACCGGGACAGGGGGTCTTC

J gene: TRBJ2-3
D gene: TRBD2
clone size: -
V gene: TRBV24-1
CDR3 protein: CATSDRGDTDTQYF
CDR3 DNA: TGTGCCACCAGTGATCGGGGGGACACAGATACGCAGTATTTT

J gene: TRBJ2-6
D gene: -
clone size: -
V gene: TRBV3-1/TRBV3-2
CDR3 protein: CASSSSSSSGGITLSGANVLTF
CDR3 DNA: -

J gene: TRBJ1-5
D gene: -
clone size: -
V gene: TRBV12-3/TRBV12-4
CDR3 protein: CASSFDRGSQHF
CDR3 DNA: TGTGCCAGCAGTTTTGATCGGGGGTCCCAGCATTTT

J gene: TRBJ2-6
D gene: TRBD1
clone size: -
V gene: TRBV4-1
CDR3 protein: CASSQGTGPGANVLTF
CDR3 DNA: TGCGCCAGCAGCCAAGGGACAGGCCCTGGGGCCAACGTCCTGACTTTC

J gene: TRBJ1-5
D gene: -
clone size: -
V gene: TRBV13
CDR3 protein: CASSFGSNQPQHF
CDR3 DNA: TGTGCCAGCAGCTTCGGGAGCAATCAGCCCCAGCATTTT

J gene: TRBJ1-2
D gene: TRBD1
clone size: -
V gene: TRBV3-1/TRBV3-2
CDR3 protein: CASSPDRNYGYTF
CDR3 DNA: TGTGCCAGCAGCCCGGACAGGAACTATGGCTACACCTTC

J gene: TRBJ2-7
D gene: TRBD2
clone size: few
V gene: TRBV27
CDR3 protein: CASSLIGAGVSLYEQYF
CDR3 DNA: TGTGCCAGCAGTTTAATTGGGGCGGGGGTCTCTCTCTACGAGCAGTACTTC

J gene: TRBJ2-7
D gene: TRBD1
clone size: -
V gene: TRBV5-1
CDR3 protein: CASSSQGQGGYEQYF
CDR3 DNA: TGCGCCAGCAGCTCGCAGGGACAGGGGGGGTACGAGCAGTACTTC

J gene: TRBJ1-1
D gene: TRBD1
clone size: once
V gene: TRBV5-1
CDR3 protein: CASRVGQGGTEAFF
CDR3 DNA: TGCGCCAGCAGGGTCGGACAGGGTGGAACTGAAGCTTTCTTT

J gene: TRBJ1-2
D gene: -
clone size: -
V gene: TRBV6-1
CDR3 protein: CASSEAKRGKIYGYTF
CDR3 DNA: TGTGCCAGCAGTGAAGCTAAAAGGGGCAAGATCTATGGCTACACCTTC

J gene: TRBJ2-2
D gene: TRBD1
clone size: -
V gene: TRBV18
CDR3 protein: CASSPTGYNTGELFF
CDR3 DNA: TGTGCCAGCTCACCGACAGGGTATAACACCGGGGAGCTGTTTTTT

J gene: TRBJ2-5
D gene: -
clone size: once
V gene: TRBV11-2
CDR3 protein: CASSDPGGFETQYF
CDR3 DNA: TGTGCCAGCAGCGACCCGGGTGGGTTTGAGACCCAGTACTTC

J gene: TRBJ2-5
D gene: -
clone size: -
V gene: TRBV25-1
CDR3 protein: CASSEYGQSLGETQYF
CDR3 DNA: TGTGCCAGCAGTGAATACGGACAGTCCCTGGGGGAGACCCAGTACTTC

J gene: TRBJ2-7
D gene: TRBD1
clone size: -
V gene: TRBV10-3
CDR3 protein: CAISGTGQGIYEQYF
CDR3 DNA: TGTGCCATCAGTGGTACCGGACAGGGAATATACGAGCAGTACTTC

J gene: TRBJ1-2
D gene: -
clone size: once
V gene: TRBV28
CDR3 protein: CASSLLQGYGYTF
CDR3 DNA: TGTGCCAGCAGTTTATTACAGGGCTATGGCTACACCTTC

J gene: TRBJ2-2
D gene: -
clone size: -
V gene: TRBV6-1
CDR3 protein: CASSEGLSRNTGELFF
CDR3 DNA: TGTGCCAGCAGTGAAGGTCTTAGCAGGAACACCGGGGAGCTGTTTTTT

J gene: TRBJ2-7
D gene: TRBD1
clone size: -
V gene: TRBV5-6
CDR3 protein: CASSFGTGGDEQYF
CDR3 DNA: TGTGCCAGCAGCTTCGGGACAGGGGGTGACGAGCAGTACTTC

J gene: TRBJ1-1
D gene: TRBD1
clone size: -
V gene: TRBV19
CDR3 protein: CASSPGDRPTSGIF
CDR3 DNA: TGTGCCAGTAGTCCGGGGGACAGGCCAACCTCGGGGATCTTT

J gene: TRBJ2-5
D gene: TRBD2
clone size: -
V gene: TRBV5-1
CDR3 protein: CASSWSGGAEETQYF
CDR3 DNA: TGCGCCAGCAGCTGGAGCGGGGGGGCGGAAGAGACCCAGTACTTC

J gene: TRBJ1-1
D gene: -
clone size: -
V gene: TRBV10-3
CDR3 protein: CAISGEGIRRTEAFF
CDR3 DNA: TGTGCCATCAGTGGGGAGGGAATTCGCCGAACTGAAGCTTTCTTT

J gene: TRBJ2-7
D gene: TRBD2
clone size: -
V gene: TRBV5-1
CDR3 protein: CASSSEAGGSYEQYF
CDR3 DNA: TGCGCCAGCAGCTCCGAGGCGGGGGGGTCCTACGAGCAGTACTTC

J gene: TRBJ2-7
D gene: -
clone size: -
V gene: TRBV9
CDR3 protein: CASSSRLGTYEQYF
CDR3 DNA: TGTGCCAGCAGCTCTCGACTAGGCACGTACGAGCAGTACTTC

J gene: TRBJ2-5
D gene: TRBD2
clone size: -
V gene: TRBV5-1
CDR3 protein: CASREGLAGGLEETQYF
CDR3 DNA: TGCGCCAGCAGAGAGGGACTAGCGGGGGGGCTGGAAGAGACCCAGTACTTC

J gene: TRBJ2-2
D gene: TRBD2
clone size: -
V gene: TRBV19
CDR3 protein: CASSMSSGGATTGELFF
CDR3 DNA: TGTGCCAGTAGTATGTCGAGCGGGGGGGCCACAACCGGGGAGCTGTTTTTT

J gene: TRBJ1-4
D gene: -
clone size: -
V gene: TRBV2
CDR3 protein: CASSPFMVATNEKLFF
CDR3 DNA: TGTGCCAGCAGCCCCTTTATGGTAGCAACTAATGAAAAACTGTTTTTT